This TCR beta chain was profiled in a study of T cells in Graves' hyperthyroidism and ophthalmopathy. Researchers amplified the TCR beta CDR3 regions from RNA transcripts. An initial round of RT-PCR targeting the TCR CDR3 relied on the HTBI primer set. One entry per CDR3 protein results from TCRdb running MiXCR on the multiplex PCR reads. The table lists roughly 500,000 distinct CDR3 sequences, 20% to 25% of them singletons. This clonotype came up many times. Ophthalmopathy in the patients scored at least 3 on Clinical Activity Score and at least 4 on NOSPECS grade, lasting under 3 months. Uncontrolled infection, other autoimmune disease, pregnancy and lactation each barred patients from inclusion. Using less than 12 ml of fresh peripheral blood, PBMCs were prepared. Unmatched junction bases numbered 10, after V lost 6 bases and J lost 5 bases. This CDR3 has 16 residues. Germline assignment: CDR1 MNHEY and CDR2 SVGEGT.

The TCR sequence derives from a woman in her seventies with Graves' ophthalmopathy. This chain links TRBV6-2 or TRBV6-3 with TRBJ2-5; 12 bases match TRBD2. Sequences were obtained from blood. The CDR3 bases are TGTGCCAGCAGAGGTAGACTAGCGGGAGAAGCGGAGACCCAGTACTTC. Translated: CASRGRLAGEAETQYF.